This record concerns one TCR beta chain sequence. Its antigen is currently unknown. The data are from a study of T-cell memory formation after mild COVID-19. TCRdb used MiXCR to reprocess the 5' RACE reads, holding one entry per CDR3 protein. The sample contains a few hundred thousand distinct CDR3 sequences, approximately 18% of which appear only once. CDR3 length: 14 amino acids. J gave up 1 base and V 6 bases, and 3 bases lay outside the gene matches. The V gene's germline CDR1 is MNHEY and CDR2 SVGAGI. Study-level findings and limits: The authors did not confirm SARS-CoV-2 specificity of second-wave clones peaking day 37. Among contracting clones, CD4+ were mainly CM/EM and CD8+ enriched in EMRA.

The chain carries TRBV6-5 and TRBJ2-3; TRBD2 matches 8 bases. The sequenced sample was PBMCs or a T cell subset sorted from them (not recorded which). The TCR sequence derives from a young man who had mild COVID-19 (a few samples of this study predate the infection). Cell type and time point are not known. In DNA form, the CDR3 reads TGTGCCAGCAGGGAAGCGGGGGGCACAGATACGCAGTATTTT. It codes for CASREAGGTDTQYF.